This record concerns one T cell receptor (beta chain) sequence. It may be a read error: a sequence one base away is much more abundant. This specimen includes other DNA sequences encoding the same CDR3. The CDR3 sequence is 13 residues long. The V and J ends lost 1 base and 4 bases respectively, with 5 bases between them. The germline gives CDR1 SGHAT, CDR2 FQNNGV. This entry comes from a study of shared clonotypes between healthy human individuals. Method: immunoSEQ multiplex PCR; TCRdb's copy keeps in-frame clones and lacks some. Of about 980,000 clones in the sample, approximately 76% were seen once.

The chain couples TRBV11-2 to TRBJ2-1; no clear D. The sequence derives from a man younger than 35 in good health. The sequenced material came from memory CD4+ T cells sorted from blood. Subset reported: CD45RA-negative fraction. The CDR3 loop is CASSLALYNEQFF. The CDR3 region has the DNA TGTGCCAGCAGCTTAGCTCTGTACAATGAGCAGTTCTTC.